The text below deals with one T cell receptor (beta chain). Its antigen is as yet unknown. TCRdb re-called the 5' RACE reads through MiXCR, storing one row per CDR3 protein. The sample records 300,000 to 400,000 distinct CDR3 sequences, about 28% being singletons. The sample belongs to a study of identical twins' blood T cells. The study, taken as a whole, reports: Environmental influences on twin similarity could not be excluded.

The CDR3 length is 14 residues. V shed 2 bases and J shed 7 bases, with 15 bases lying between them. What was sequenced was PBMCs. The chain carries TRBV12-3 or TRBV12-4 and TRBJ2-7; no reliable D call. The receptor was derived from a woman between 18 and 50 years old in good health. CDR3 region: CASSLWAQIGEQYF. In nucleotides, the CDR3 is TGTGCCAGCAGTTTATGGGCTCAGATAGGAGAGCAGTACTTC.